The 6 T cell receptor beta chains below were found in one sample sequenced in a study of PD-L1 blockade in urothelial cancer. TCRdb's copy holds only in-frame clones and misses some; the assay was immunoSEQ multiplex PCR. The sample lists roughly 27,000 clones, approximately 87% occurring once. This material consisted of PBMCs, taken around atezolizumab (anti-PD-L1) treatment. Receptors originate from a man over 45 with urothelial cancer.

This rearrangement joins TRBV28 to TRBJ2-7, with D tentatively TRBD1 (6 bases). The CDR3 has 14 residues. Trimming removed 4 bases from V and 0 bases from J, with 10 bases in between. Germline V gene data show CDR1 as MDHEN and CDR2 as SYDVKM. CDR3 DNA: TGTGCCAGCAGTTGGACAGAAAGCTCCTACGAGCAGTACTTC. Its translation: CASSWTESSYEQYF.

This chain links TRBV5-4 with TRBJ2-1; TRBD2 matches at 10 bases. The CDR3 is 18 residues long. Germline lookup yields CDR1 SGHNT and CDR2 YYREEE (reference sequence). V was pared by 0 bases and J by 3 bases, with 9 bases of the junction left unmatched. In DNA form, the CDR3 reads TGTGCCAGCAGCTTGGAGCTCCGCACTAGCGGGATCTACAATGAGCAGTTCTTC. Translation: CASSLELRTSGIYNEQFF.

The rearrangement uses TRBV28 and TRBJ2-5; TRBD2 might be the D (7 bases). Germline V gives CDR1 MDHEN, CDR2 SYDVKM. V was cut by 8 bases and J by 4 bases, with 17 bases left in between. This CDR3 spans 14 amino acids. CDR3 sequence reads: CASGGRGGGETQYF. The CDR3 region has the DNA TGTGCCAGCGGCGGGAGAGGGGGGGGAGAGACCCAGTACTTC.

The chain couples TRBV19 to TRBJ1-2; D is unresolved. Germline CDR1 and CDR2: LNHDA and SQIVND (reference sequence). The CDR3 length is 13 residues. V lost 5 bases to trimming and J lost 3 bases, with 10 bases between them. DNA of the CDR3: TGTGCCAGTAGTCCCGGGGAGCACTATGGCTACACCTTC. The encoded protein is CASSPGEHYGYTF.

This chain connects TRBV5-1 to TRBJ1-4; a weak D match, TRBD1 (5 bases). V lost 4 bases and J 6 bases, leaving 28 bases between the germline ends. CDR3 length equals 19 residues. CDR1 SGHRS and CDR2 YFSETQ come from the germline V gene. The DNA for the CDR3 is TGCGCCAGCAGCCGGGGGGACGGGGCGAGGCGCCGGTGGGATGAAAAACTGTTTTTT. Encoded protein: CASSRGDGARRRWDEKLFF.

The CDR3 nucleotides are TGTGCCAGCAGCTTACCCCTCTATCAGAGGGAGACCCAGTACTTC. This encodes CASSLPLYQRETQYF. The V and J genes are TRBV7-2 and TRBJ2-5; no clear D. V was trimmed by 2 bases and J by 5 bases, leaving 15 bases between them. The CDR3 runs to 15 residues. Germline values: CDR1 SGHTA, CDR2 FQGNSA.